The next 18 T cell receptor beta chains were all read from a single sample in a study of CD8 T cells in Susac syndrome. An input of 0.5 to 1 ug of RNA was subjected to reverse transcription using random hexamers. One entry per CDR3 protein results from TCRdb running MiXCR on the immunoSEQ multiplex PCR reads. The sample holds 200,000 to 250,000 distinct CDR3 sequences, about 95% seen once. What was sequenced was CD4+ T cells from PBMCs. These TCRs come from a human donor with Susac syndrome.

This rearrangement joins TRBV18 to TRBJ2-5; D may correspond to TRBD1 or TRBD2 (5 bases each). CDR1 is KGHSH, CDR2 LQKENI, per germline. Trimming left V 0 bases short and J 5 bases short, with 10 bases between. The CDR3 loop spans 14 amino acids. CDR3 sequence: CASSPPAGDETQYF. CDR3 DNA sequence: TGTGCCAGCTCACCACCAGCTGGGGACGAGACCCAGTACTTC. The full variable domain, completed using reference TRBV18 and TRBJ2-5, is NAGVMQNPRHLVRRRGQEARLRCSPMKGHSHVYWYRQLPEEGLKFMVYLQKENIIDESGMPKERFSAEFPKEGPSILRIQQVVRGDSAAYFCASSPPAGDETQYFGPGTRLLVL.

Turning to this clonotype: The junction departs from germline at one end; a sequencing error may be responsible. The V and J genes are TRBV4-1 and TRBJ2-2, with TRBD1 identical over 7 bases. There are 16 residues in the CDR3. Germline CDR1 is MGHRA and CDR2 is YSYEKL. CDR3 DNA: TGCGCCAGCAGCCAGACAGGGCACGATGGCACCGGGGAGCCGTTTTTT. It yields the protein CASSQTGHDGTGEPFF.

This chain uses TRBV20-1 with TRBJ2-5; D uncertain. This CDR3 has 13 residues. Trimming took 6 bases from V and 2 from J, leaving 13 bases between them. Germline lookup yields CDR1 DFQATT and CDR2 SNEGSKA (reference sequence). The CDR3 loop is CSAPTNSQETQYF. Here the CDR3 DNA reads TGCAGTGCCCCAACGAATAGTCAAGAGACCCAGTACTTC.

The chain joins TRBV3-1 to TRBJ2-7; no reliable D call. Trimming left V 3 bases short and J 6 bases short, with 15 bases between. The CDR3 extends over 14 amino acids. In germline, CDR1 is LGHDT, CDR2 YNNKEL (reference sequence). CDR3 protein: CASSHDPNTSEQYF. CDR3 DNA: TGTGCCAGCAGCCATGACCCGAACACTTCCGAGCAGTACTTC.

V is TRBV20-1 and J is TRBJ2-1; 12 positions agree with TRBD2. The V and J ends lost 1 base and 8 bases, in that order; junction bases with no gene match: 6. The CDR3 has 15 residues. Germline CDR1 reads DFQATT; CDR2 reads SNEGSKA (reference sequence). The CDR3 is CSARAHGLAGYEQFF. CDR3 nucleotides: TGCAGTGCTAGAGCCCACGGACTAGCGGGGTATGAGCAGTTCTTC.

The gene calls are TRBV5-1 and TRBJ1-1, with D hard to call. In germline, CDR1 is SGHRS, CDR2 YFSETQ. This CDR3 is 13 amino acids long. V shed 4 bases and J shed 5 bases, with 12 bases lying between them. The CDR3 sequence: CASSPGVETEAFF. CDR3 coding DNA: TGCGCCAGCAGCCCTGGAGTCGAGACTGAAGCTTTCTTT.

The chain joins TRBV20-1 to TRBJ2-3, with D possibly matching TRBD1 (6 bases). The germline CDR1 and CDR2 sequences are DFQATT and SNEGSKA (reference sequence). This CDR3 is 14 amino acids long. V lost 5 bases and J 0 bases, leaving 12 bases between the germline ends. Here the CDR3 DNA reads TGCAGTGCTCAGGGGTTGGGGAGCACAGATACGCAGTATTTT. Protein: CSAQGLGSTDTQYF.

The DNA for the CDR3 is TGTGCCAGCAGCTACCGGGGTCCGAGCTCCTACGAGCAGTACTTC. Amino acids: CASSYRGPSSYEQYF. The chain uses TRBV7-2 and TRBJ2-7; the D gene is possibly TRBD2 (5 bases). CDR3 length equals 15 residues. Germline CDR1 is SGHTA and CDR2 is FQGNSA. The V end was cut by 4 bases, the J end by 0 bases, with 13 bases between. The entire variable domain, with the rest obtained from reference TRBV7-2 and TRBJ2-7, is as follows: GAGVSQSPSNKVTEKGKDVELRCDPISGHTALYWYRQSLGQGLEFLIYFQGNSAPDKSGLPSDRFSAERTGGSVSTLTIQRTQQEDSAVYLCASSYRGPSSYEQYFGPGTRLTVT.

This clonotype appeared a single time. The chain combines TRBV29-1 with TRBJ2-1; a weak D match, TRBD2 (6 bases). The germline gives CDR1 SQVTM, CDR2 ANQGSEA. V was clipped by 4 bases and J by 4 bases, with 14 bases between them. The CDR3 is 14 residues long. The CDR3 sequence is CSVVAGTPYNEQFF. CDR3 bases: TGCAGCGTTGTGGCCGGGACTCCTTACAATGAGCAGTTCTTC.

The chain combines TRBV20-1 with TRBJ1-6; TRBD1 aligns across 10 bases. The CDR3 contains 15 residues. V lost 2 bases, J lost 9 bases, and 7 bases stayed unmatched. The germline V gene encodes CDR1 DFQATT and CDR2 SNEGSKA (reference sequence). Written as DNA, the CDR3 is TGCAGTGCTAGATTGGGGACAGGGGAAGGTTCACCCCTCCACTTT. Translated: CSARLGTGEGSPLHF.

This clonotype turned up a few times. CDR3 sequence (DNA): TGTGCCAGCAGTCGACAGGGCGCAAACTATGGCTACACCTTC. It is translated as CASSRQGANYGYTF. The gene calls are TRBV27 and TRBJ1-2; 7 nucleotides match TRBD1. This CDR3 comprises 14 residues. J gave up 2 bases and V 5 bases, and 5 bases lay outside the gene matches. Germline V gene data show CDR1 as MNHEY and CDR2 as SMNVEV (reference sequence).

This rearrangement joins TRBV6-1 to TRBJ2-6; no clear D. The V gene's germline CDR1 is MNHNS and CDR2 SASEGT. This CDR3 is 16 amino acids long. Trimming shortened V by 4 bases and J by 0 bases, and 10 bases separated the two germline ends. The CDR3 nucleotides read TGTGCCAGCAGTGCCCGACTCGGCTCTGGGGCCAACGTCCTGACTTTC. It codes for CASSARLGSGANVLTF.

The rearrangement joins TRBV6-2 or TRBV6-3 to TRBJ2-2; TRBD1 might be the D (5 bases). Trimming took off 4 bases at V and 2 bases at J, with 14 bases between the two ends. The CDR3 length is 16 residues. From germline, CDR1 is MNHEY and CDR2 SVGEGT. The CDR3 coding sequence is TGTGCCAGCAGTTCCGGCCAGGGCCCTAACACCGGGGAGCTGTTTTTT. Protein: CASSSGQGPNTGELFF.

This chain connects TRBV2 to TRBJ1-3, with TRBD1 matching over 10 bases. Germline lookup yields CDR1 SNHLY and CDR2 FYNNEI. This CDR3 region has 14 residues. V was pared by 6 bases and J by 2 bases, with 1 base of the junction left unmatched. The CDR3 DNA is TGTGCCAGCAGCGGGACAGGGGCTGGAAACACCATATATTTT. Residues: CASSGTGAGNTIYF.

The J gene is TRBJ1-1, the V gene TRBV30; the D is unclear. Per the germline V gene, CDR1 is GTSNPN and CDR2 is SVGIG (reference sequence). Trimming cost V 2 bases and J 7 bases, with 17 bases left between them. This CDR3 comprises 14 residues. In nucleotides, the CDR3 is TGTGCCTGGAGTACCCGGACTCGACGGGTTGAAGCTTTCTTT. This gives the protein CAWSTRTRRVEAFF.

This chain links TRBV6-2 or TRBV6-3 with TRBJ2-7, with TRBD2 matching over 9 bases. From germline, CDR1 is MNHEY and CDR2 SVGEGT. The CDR3 is made up of 15 amino acids. The ends lost 8 bases at V and 0 bases at J; junction bases unmatched: 8. The CDR3 loop is CASGPQRGDSYEQYF. The CDR3 DNA sequence: TGTGCCAGCGGGCCACAGCGGGGGGACTCCTACGAGCAGTACTTC.

This sequence joins TRBV24-1 and TRBJ2-3, with 8 positions matching TRBD2. CDR1 and CDR2 (germline): KGHDR, SFDVKD. The V and J ends lost 0 bases and 1 base, in that order; junction bases with no gene match: 5. The CDR3 has 17 amino acids. The CDR3 sequence: CATSDLGRGAGTDTQYF. The CDR3 DNA is TGTGCCACCAGTGATTTGGGGCGGGGGGCCGGCACAGATACGCAGTATTTT.

The J gene is TRBJ1-2, the V gene TRBV5-1; 9 positions match TRBD1. This CDR3 contains 14 residues. Germline V lookup: CDR1 SGHRS, CDR2 YFSETQ. The junction had 8 bases not matched to a gene; V was cut back by 4 bases and J by 7 bases. The CDR3 spells CASSLGDRAVGYTF. The CDR3 nucleotides are TGCGCCAGCAGCCTAGGGGACAGGGCGGTTGGCTACACCTTC.